This T cell receptor beta chain is from a study of blood T cell repertoires in COVID-19. The V end was cut by 2 bases, the J end by 5 bases, with 3 bases between. Germline CDR1 MRHNA, CDR2 SNTAGT. This CDR3 contains 11 residues. This clone was seen only once. TCRdb's copy holds only in-frame clones and misses some; the assay was immunoSEQ multiplex PCR. The table has about 220,000 clones, 80% to 90% seen once. The gene calls are TRBV6-4 and TRBJ2-5; D not certain. The receptor was isolated from a woman between 65 and 79 years old with acute or convalescent COVID-19. The source material was peripheral blood. CDR3 sequence: CASSDEETQYF. As DNA, the CDR3 is TGTGCCAGCAGTGACGAGGAGACCCAGTACTTC.